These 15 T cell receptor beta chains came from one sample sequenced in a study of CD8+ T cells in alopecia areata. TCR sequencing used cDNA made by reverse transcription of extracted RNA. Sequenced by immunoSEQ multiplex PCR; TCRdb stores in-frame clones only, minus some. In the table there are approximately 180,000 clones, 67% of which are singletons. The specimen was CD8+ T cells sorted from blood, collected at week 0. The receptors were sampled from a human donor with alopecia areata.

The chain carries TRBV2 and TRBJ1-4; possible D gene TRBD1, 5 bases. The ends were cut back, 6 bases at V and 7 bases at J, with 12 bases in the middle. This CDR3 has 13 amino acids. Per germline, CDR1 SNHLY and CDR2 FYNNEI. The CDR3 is CASSRVSSEKLFF. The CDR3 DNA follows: TGTGCCAGCAGCAGGGTTTCTTCTGAAAAACTGTTTTTT.

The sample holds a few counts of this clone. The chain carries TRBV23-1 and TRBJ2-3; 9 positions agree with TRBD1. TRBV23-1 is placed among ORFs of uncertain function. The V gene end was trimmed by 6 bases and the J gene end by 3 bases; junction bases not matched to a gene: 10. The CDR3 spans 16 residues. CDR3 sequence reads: CASRPSGTGLTDTQYF. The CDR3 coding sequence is TGCGCCAGCAGACCCTCCGGGACAGGGTTGACAGATACGCAGTATTTT.

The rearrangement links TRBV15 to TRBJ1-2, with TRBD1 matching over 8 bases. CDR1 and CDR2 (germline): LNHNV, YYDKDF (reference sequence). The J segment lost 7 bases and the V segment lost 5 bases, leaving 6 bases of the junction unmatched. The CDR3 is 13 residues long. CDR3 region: CATSPGGAGGYTF. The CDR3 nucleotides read TGTGCCACCAGCCCAGGGGGCGCGGGTGGCTACACCTTC.

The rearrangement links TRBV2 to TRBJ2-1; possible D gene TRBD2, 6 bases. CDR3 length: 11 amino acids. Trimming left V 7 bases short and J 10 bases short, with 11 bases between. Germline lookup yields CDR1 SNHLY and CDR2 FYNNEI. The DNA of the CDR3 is TGTGCCAGCAAGACTAGTGGGGAGCAGTTCTTC. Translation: CASKTSGEQFF.

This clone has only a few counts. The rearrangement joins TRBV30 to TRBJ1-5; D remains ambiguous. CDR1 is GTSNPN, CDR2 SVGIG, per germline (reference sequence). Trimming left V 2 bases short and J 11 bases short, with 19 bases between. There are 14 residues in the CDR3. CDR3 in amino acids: CAWSHETDSMAQHF. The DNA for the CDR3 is TGTGCCTGGAGTCATGAGACTGACTCAATGGCCCAGCATTTT.

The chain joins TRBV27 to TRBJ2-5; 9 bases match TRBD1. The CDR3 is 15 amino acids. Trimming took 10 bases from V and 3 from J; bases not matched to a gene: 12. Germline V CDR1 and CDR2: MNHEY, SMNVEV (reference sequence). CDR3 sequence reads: CATRGRQGGKETQYF. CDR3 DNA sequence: TGTGCCACCCGAGGTAGACAGGGGGGCAAAGAGACCCAGTACTTC.

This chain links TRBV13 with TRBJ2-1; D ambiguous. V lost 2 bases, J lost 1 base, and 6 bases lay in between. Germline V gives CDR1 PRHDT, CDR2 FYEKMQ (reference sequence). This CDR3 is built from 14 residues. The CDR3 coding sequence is TGTGCCAGCAGCTTATGGGCATCCTACAATGAGCAGTTCTTC. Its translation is CASSLWASYNEQFF.

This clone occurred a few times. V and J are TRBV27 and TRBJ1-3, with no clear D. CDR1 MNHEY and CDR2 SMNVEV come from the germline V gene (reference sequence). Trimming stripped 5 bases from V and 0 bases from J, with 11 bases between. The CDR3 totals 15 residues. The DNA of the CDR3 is TGTGCCAGCAGTCGGGAGATGAGCTCTGGAAACACCATATATTTT. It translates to CASSREMSSGNTIYF.

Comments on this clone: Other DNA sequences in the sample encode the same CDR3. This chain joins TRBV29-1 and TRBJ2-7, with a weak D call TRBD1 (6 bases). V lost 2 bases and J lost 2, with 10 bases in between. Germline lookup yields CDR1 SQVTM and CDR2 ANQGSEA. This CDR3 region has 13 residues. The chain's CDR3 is CSVERDTPYEQYF. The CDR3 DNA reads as TGCAGCGTTGAAAGGGACACCCCCTACGAGCAGTACTTC.

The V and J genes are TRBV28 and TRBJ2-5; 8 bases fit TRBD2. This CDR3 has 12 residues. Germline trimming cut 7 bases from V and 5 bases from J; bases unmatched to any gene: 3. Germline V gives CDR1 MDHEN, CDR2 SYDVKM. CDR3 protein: CASTPGGETQYF. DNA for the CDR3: TGTGCCAGCACCCCGGGGGGGGAGACCCAGTACTTC.

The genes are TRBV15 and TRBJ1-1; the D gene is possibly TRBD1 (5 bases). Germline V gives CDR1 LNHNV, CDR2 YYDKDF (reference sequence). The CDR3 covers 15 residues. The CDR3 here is CAPQPPTETNTEAFF. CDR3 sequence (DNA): TGTGCTCCCCAGCCCCCGACAGAAACGAACACTGAAGCTTTCTTT.

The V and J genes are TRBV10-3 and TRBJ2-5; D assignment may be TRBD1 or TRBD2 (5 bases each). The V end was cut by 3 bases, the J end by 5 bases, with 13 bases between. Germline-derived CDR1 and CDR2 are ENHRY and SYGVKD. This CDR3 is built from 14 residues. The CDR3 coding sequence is TGTGCCATCAGTGATTCGGGACGTGGGGAGACCCAGTACTTC. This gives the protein CAISDSGRGETQYF.

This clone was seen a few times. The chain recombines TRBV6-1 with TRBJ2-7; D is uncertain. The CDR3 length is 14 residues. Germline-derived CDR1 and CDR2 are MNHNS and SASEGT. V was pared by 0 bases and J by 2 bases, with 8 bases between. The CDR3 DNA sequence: TGTGCCAGCAGTGAAGCGTATCGGCCCTACGAGCAGTACTTC. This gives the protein CASSEAYRPYEQYF.

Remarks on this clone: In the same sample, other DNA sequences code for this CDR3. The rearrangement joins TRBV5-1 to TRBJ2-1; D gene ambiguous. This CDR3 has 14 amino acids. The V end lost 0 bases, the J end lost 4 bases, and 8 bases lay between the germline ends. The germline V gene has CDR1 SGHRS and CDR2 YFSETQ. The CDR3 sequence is CASSLAGSYNEQFF. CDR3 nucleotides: TGCGCCAGCAGCTTGGCCGGGTCGTACAATGAGCAGTTCTTC.

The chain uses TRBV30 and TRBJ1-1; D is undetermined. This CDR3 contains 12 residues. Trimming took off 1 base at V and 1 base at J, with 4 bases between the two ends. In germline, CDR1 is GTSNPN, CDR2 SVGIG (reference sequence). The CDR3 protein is CAWSAGNTEAFF. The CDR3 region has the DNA TGTGCCTGGAGTGCGGGGAACACTGAAGCTTTCTTT.